This T cell receptor (beta chain) was obtained from a study of T cell responses to AZD1222 COVID-19 vaccine. The CDR3 spans 18 residues. In germline, CDR1 is SGDLS, CDR2 YYNGEE. V was clipped by 0 bases and J by 8 bases, with 23 bases between them. Only in-frame clones appear in the TCRdb table, and some are missing; sequencing was by immunoSEQ multiplex PCR. The sample consists of more than 85,000 clones, 65% to 85% of them appearing once. Of note for this clone: Its specificity is unknown.

Study outcomes and limitations: At study baseline, merely over 5 AZD1222 recipients were seropositive.

This sequence was found in an adult in good health. The sequences come from peripheral blood, collected on day 0 of AZD1222 vaccination. This chain connects TRBV9 to TRBJ1-4; D is unresolved. CDR3 coding DNA: TGTGCCAGCAGCGTAGTTGCCCTCACAGTCGCCCCTGACGAAAAACTGTTTTTT. Encoded protein: CASSVVALTVAPDEKLFF.